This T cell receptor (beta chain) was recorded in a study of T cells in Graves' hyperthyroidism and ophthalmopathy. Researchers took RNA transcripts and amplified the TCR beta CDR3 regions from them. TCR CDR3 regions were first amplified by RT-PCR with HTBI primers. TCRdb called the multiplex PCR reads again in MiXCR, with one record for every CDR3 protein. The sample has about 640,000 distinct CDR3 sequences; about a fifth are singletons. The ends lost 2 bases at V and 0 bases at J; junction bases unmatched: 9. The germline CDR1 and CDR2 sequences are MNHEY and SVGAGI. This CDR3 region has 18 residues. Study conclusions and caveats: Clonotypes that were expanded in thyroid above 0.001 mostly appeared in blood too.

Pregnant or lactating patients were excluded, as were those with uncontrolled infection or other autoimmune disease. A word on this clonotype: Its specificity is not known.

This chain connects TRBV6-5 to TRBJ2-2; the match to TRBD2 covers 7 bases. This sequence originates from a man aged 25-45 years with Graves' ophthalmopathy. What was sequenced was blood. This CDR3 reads CASSYQAGAIANTGELFF. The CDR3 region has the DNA TGTGCCAGCAGTTACCAGGCGGGAGCCATCGCGAACACCGGGGAGCTGTTTTTT.